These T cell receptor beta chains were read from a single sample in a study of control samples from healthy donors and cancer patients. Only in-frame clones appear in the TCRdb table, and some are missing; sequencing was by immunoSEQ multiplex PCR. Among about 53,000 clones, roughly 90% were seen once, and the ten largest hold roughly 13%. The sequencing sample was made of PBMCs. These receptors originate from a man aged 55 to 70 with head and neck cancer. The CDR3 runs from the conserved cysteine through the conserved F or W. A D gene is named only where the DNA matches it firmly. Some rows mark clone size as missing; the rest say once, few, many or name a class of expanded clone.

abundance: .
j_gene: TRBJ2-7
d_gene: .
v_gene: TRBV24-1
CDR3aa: CAPRGTDYEQYF
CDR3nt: TGTGCCCCTCGTGGCACCGACTACGAGCAGTACTTC

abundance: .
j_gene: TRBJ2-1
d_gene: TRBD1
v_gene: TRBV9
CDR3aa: CASSDAGTGAYNEQFF
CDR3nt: TGTGCCAGCAGCGACGCCGGGACAGGGGCCTACAATGAGCAGTTCTTC

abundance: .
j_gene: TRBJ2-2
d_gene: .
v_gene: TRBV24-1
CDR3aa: CATSDLTPTRTGELFF
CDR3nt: TGTGCCACCAGTGATCTGACACCCACCCGGACCGGGGAGCTGTTTTTT

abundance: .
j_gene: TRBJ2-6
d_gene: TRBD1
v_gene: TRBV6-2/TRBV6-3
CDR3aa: CASSYRGQGARGANVLTF
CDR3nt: TGTGCCAGCAGTTACCGGGGACAGGGGGCGCGAGGGGCCAACGTCCTGACTTTC

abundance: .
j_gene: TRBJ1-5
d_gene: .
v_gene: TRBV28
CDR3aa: CASSEHSNQPQHF
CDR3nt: TGTGCCAGCTCTGAACATAGCAATCAGCCCCAGCATTTT

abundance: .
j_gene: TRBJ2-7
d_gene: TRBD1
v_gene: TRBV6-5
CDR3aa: CASRNGDRAEQYF
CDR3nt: TGTGCCAGCAGAAACGGGGACAGGGCGGAGCAGTACTTC

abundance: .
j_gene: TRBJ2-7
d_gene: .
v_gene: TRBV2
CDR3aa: CASKLGLLTYEQYF
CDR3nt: TGTGCCAGCAAGCTGGGGCTCCTCACCTACGAGCAGTACTTC

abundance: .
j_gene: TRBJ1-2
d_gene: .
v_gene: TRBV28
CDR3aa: CASRGFYGYTF
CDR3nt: TGTGCCAGCAGGGGGTTCTATGGCTACACCTTC

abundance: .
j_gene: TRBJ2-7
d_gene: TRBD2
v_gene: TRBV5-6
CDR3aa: CASSQSLGTRRLYEQYF
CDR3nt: TGTGCCAGCAGCCAGTCGCTTGGGACTAGGAGGCTCTACGAGCAGTACTTC

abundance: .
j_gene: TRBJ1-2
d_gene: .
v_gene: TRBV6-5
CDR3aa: CASSYSGGVGYTF
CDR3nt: TGTGCCAGCAGTTATTCCGGAGGGGTTGGCTACACCTTC

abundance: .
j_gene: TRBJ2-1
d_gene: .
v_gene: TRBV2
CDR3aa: CASSEAENNEQFF
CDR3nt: TGTGCCAGCAGTGAGGCGGAAAACAATGAGCAGTTCTTC

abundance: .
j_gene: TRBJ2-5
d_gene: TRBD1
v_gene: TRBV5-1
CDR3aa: CASSQTGGKETQYF
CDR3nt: TGCGCCAGCAGCCAGACAGGGGGCAAAGAGACCCAGTACTTC

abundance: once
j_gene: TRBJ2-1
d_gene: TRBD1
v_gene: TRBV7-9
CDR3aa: CASSGPGQGRNEQFF
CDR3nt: TGTGCCAGCAGCGGACCGGGACAGGGACGCAATGAGCAGTTCTTC

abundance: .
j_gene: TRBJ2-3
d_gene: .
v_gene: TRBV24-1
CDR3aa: CATSDLGGGTTDTQYF
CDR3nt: TGTGCCACCAGTGATTTGGGCGGAGGGACCACAGATACGCAGTATTTT

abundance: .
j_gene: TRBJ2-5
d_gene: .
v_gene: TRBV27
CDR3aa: CASSVTYEETQYF
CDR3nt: TGTGCCAGCAGTGTGACATACGAAGAGACCCAGTACTTC

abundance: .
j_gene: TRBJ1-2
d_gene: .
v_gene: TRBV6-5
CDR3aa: CASSYSGNYGYTF
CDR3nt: TGTGCCAGCAGTTACTCGGGGAACTATGGCTACACCTTC

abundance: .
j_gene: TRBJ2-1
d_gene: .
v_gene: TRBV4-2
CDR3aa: CASSQDLEGGYNEQFF
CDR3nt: TGTGCCAGCAGCCAAGATTTGGAGGGGGGCTACAATGAGCAGTTCTTC

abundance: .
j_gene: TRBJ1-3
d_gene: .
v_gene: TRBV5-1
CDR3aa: CASSLDGSGNTIYF
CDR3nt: TGCGCCAGCAGCTTGGATGGTAGTGGAAACACCATATATTTT

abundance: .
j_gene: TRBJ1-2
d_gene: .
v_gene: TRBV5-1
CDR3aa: CASSLGTVLNYGYTF
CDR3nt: TGCGCCAGCAGCTTGGGGACAGTGCTTAACTATGGCTACACCTTC

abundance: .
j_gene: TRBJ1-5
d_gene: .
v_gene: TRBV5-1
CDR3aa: CASSLGSGSGRGANQPQHF
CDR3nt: TGCGCCAGCAGCTTGGGGTCTGGGTCAGGCAGGGGCGCAAATCAGCCCCAGCATTTT

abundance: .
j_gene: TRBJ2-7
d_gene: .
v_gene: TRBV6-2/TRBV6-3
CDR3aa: CASSSRPTGLTYEQYF
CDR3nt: TGTGCCAGCAGTTCCCGTCCTACAGGGCTGACCTACGAGCAGTACTTC

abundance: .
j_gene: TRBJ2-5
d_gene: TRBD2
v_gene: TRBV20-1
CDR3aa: CSASASGGFTETQYF
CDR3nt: TGCAGTGCTAGTGCTAGCGGGGGGTTCACGGAGACCCAGTACTTC

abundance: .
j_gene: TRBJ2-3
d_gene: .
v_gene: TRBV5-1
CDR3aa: CATKNGDSTDTQYF
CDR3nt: TGCGCCACCAAGAACGGGGACAGCACAGATACGCAGTATTTT

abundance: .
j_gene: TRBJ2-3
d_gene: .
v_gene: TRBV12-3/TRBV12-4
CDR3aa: CASSLMGADTQYF
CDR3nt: TGTGCCAGCAGTTTAATGGGCGCAGATACGCAGTATTTT

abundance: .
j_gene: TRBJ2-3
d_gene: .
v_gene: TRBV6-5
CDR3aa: CASSPGLSTDTQYF
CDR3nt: TGTGCCAGCAGTCCGGGCCTTAGCACAGATACGCAGTATTTT

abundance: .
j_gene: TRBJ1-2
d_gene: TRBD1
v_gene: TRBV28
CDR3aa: CASSLYQGAGYGYTF
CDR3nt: TGTGCCAGCAGTTTATATCAGGGGGCAGGGTATGGCTACACCTTC

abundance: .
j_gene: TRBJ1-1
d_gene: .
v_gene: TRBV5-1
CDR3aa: CASSLNTGRSTEAFF
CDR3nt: TGCGCCAGCAGCCTCAACACAGGGAGGAGCACTGAAGCTTTCTTT

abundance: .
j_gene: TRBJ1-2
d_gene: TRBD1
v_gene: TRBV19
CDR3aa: CASSIFLDRASGYTF
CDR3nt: TGTGCCAGTAGTATATTTCTGGACAGGGCCTCTGGCTACACCTTC

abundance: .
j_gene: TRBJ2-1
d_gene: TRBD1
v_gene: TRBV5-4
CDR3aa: CASSPGGTGGNEQFF
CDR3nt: TGTGCCAGCAGCCCGGGGGGGACAGGGGGCAATGAGCAGTTCTTC

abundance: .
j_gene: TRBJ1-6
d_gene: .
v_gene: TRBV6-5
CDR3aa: CASSFDHNSPLHF
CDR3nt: TGTGCCAGCAGCTTCGACCATAATTCACCCCTCCACTTT

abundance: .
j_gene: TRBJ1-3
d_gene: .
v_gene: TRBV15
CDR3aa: CATSRGPELGFSGNTIYF
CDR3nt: TGTGCCACCAGCAGAGGACCCGAATTAGGGTTCTCTGGAAACACCATATATTTT

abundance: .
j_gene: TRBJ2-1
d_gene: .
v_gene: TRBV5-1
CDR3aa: CASSLALGQRYNEQFF
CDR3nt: TGCGCCAGCAGCTTGGCCTTAGGACAGCGTTACAATGAGCAGTTCTTC

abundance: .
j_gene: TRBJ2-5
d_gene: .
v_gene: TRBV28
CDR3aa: CASSLPIMETQYF
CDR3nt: TGTGCCAGCAGTTTACCAATCATGGAGACCCAGTACTTC

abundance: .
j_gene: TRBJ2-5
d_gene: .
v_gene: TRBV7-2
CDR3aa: CASSLEVSQETQYF
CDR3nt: TGTGCCAGCAGCTTAGAAGTCAGCCAAGAGACCCAGTACTTC

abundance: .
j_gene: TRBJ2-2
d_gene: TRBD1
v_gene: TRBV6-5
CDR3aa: CASTRGQANTGELFF
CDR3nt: TGTGCCAGCACCCGGGGACAGGCGAACACCGGGGAGCTGTTTTTT

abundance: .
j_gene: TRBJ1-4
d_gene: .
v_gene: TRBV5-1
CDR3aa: CASSLGQQAEKLFF
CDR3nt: TGCGCCAGCAGCTTGGGACAGCAAGCGGAAAAACTGTTTTTT

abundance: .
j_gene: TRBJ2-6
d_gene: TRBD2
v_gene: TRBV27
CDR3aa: CASWGGSSGANVLTF
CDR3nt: TGTGCCAGCTGGGGAGGGTCGTCGGGGGCCAACGTCCTGACTTTC

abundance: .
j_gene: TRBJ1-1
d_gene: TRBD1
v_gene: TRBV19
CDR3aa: CASSKRDRGTEAFF
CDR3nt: TGTGCCAGTAGTAAACGGGACAGGGGCACTGAAGCTTTCTTT

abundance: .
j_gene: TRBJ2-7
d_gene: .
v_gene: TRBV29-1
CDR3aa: CSVEETGLNEQYF
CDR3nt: TGCAGCGTTGAAGAAACGGGCCTCAACGAGCAGTACTTC

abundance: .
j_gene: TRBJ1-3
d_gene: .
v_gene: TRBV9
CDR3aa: CASSADGVQGNTIYF
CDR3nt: TGTGCCAGCAGCGCCGATGGGGTACAGGGAAACACCATATATTTT

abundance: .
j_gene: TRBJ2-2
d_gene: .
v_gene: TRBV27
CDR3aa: CASSFDWGAGELFF
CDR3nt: TGTGCCAGCAGTTTTGATTGGGGGGCCGGGGAGCTGTTTTTT

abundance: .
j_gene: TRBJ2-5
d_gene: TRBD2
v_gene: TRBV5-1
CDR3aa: CASSPAGTSGDETQYF
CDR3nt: TGCGCCAGCAGCCCGGCCGGGACTAGCGGGGATGAGACCCAGTACTTC

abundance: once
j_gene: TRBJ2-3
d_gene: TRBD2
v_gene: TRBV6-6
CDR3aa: CASSYSGLADYTQYF
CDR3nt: TGTGCCAGCAGTTACTCGGGACTAGCGGATTATACGCAGTATTTT

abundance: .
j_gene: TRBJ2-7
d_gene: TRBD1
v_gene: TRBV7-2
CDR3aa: CASSSGQGESYEQYF
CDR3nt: TGTGCCAGCAGCTCAGGACAGGGGGAGTCCTACGAGCAGTACTTC